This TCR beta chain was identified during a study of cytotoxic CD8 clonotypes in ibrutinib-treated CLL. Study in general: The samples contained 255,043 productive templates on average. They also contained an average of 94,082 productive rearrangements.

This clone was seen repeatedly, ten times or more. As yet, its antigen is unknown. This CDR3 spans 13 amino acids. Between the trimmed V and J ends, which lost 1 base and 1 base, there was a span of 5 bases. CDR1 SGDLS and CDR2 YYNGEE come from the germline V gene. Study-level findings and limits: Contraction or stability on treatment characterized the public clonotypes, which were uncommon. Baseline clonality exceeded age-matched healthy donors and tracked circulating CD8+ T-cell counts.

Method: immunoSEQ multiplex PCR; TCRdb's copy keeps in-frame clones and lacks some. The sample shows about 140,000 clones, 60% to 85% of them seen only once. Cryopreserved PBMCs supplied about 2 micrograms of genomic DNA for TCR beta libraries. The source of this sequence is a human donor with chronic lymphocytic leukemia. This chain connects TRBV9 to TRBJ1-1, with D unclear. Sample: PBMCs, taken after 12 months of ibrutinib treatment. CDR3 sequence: CASSVWANTEAFF. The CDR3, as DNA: TGTGCCAGCAGCGTATGGGCGAACACTGAAGCTTTCTTT.